Each of the 10 T cell receptor beta chains below was sequenced from the same sample in a study of T cell responses to AZD1222 COVID-19 vaccine. Sequencing used immunoSEQ multiplex PCR; TCRdb keeps in-frame clones, though not all of them. The sample lists approximately 100,000 clones, about 92% occurring once. The specimen was peripheral blood, collected on day 0 of AZD1222 vaccination. The origin of the receptors is an adult in good health.

This chain connects TRBV4-2 to TRBJ2-5; the D is unclear. This CDR3 has 12 residues. Germline values: CDR1 LGHNA, CDR2 YNFKEQ. V was shortened by 5 bases and J by 1 base, with 5 bases between the two germline ends. CDR3 DNA: TGTGCCAGCAGCTGGAGCCAAGAGACCCAGTACTTC. It specifies CASSWSQETQYF.

The V call is TRBV19, the J call TRBJ1-5; D ambiguous. Germline CDR1 is LNHDA and CDR2 is SQIVND (reference sequence). CDR3 length: 14 amino acids. V lost 8 bases and J lost 0, with 11 bases in between. The CDR3 DNA reads TGTGCCAGTCATGGGCGGGGTAGCAATCAGCCCCAGCATTTT. Amino acids: CASHGRGSNQPQHF.

The chain carries TRBV5-1 and TRBJ2-3; either TRBD1 or TRBD2 may supply D (5 bases each). The CDR3 is 14 amino acids. The germline gives CDR1 SGHRS, CDR2 YFSETQ. V lost 8 bases, J lost 2 bases, and 15 bases lay in between. This CDR3 reads CASTRGDDTDTQYF. The CDR3 DNA follows: TGCGCCAGTACGAGAGGGGATGACACAGATACGCAGTATTTT. Full variable domain (missing parts from reference TRBV5-1 and TRBJ2-3): KAGVTQTPRYLIKTRGQQVTLSCSPISGHRSVSWYQQTPGQGLQFLFEYFSETQRNKGNFPGRFSGRQFSNSRSEMNVSTLELGDSALYLCASTRGDDTDTQYFGPGTRLTVL.

The sample holds a few counts of this clone. The CDR3 spells CASTPGSGGTDTQYF. The DNA for the CDR3 is TGTGCCAGCACCCCCGGTTCAGGCGGCACAGATACGCAGTATTTT. The chain links TRBV9 to TRBJ2-3; D remains ambiguous. The CDR3 totals 15 residues. V dropped 6 bases and J dropped 1 base, with 15 bases sitting between them. Germline V gives CDR1 SGDLS, CDR2 YYNGEE.

This rearrangement joins TRBV7-9 to TRBJ1-1, with TRBD1 matching over 7 bases. CDR1 is SEHNR and CDR2 is FQNEAQ in the germline V gene (reference sequence). Unmatched junction bases numbered 13, after V lost 7 bases and J lost 5 bases. This CDR3 contains 15 residues. The CDR3 DNA follows: TGTGCCAGCACCCCTGCGACAGGGTCTCGAACTGAAGCTTTCTTT. This sequence encodes CASTPATGSRTEAFF.

This chain links TRBV2 with TRBJ1-6; maybe TRBD1 (6 bases). CDR1 and CDR2 from the germline V gene are SNHLY and FYNNEI. The CDR3 covers 14 residues. V was clipped by 3 bases and J by 9 bases, with 12 bases between them. Here the CDR3 reads CASSDGQITSPLHF. CDR3 DNA: TGTGCCAGCAGTGACGGACAGATCACTTCACCCCTCCACTTT. Full variable domain (missing parts from reference TRBV2 and TRBJ1-6): EPEVTQTPSHQVTQMGQEVILRCVPISNHLYFYWYRQILGQKVEFLVSFYNNEISEKSEIFDDQFSVERPDGSNFTLKIRSTKLEDSAMYFCASSDGQITSPLHFGNGTRLTVT.

On this clone: Other DNA sequences within the sample encode an identical CDR3. This chain connects TRBV2 to TRBJ2-2; the match to TRBD1 covers 8 bases. Germline trimming cut 4 bases from V and 2 bases from J; bases unmatched to any gene: 3. Germline CDR1 SNHLY, CDR2 FYNNEI. The CDR3 is made up of 15 amino acids. The CDR3 here is CASSVTGANTGELFF. Written as DNA, the CDR3 is TGTGCCAGCAGTGTGACAGGGGCCAACACCGGGGAGCTGTTTTTT.

This chain links TRBV29-1 with TRBJ2-3; 13 bases are a match to TRBD2. Germline CDR1 is SQVTM and CDR2 is ANQGSEA. The CDR3 runs 20 residues. V shed 6 bases and J 0 bases; nucleotides not matched to a gene: 18. CDR3 region: CSVRGRAGTSGVTSTDTQYF. The DNA for the CDR3 is TGCAGCGTCAGGGGTAGGGCCGGGACTAGCGGGGTCACTAGCACAGATACGCAGTATTTT.

This clone was counted only a few times. The V call is TRBV7-2, the J call TRBJ1-4; 8 bases are a match to TRBD1. The CDR3 totals 15 residues. Germline lookup yields CDR1 SGHTA and CDR2 FQGNSA. With 5 bases clipped from V and 4 bases from J, the junction kept 6 bases outside the gene matches. CDR3 amino acids: CASSPDRANNEKLFF. The CDR3 region has the DNA TGTGCCAGCAGCCCGGACAGGGCCAATAATGAAAAACTGTTTTTT.

In its sample, this clone was seen once. No DNA is shown, since the ends of the CDR3 on it are uncertain; the CDR3 is the one TCRdb lists. This rearrangement joins TRBV21-1 to TRBJ1-5; the table assigns TRBD1, which was not confirmed against the DNA. TRBV21-1 is tagged as a pseudogene. The CDR3 is 20 residues long, ends included. The CDR3 sequence: CASSKGIGHRWGVGNQPQHF.